This T cell receptor (beta chain) was obtained from a study of regulatory T cells in long-lasting Graves disease. Study-level points and caveats: Under persistent disease, TRBV28, TRBJ1-2 and TRBJ2-5 were used preferentially. Among persistent patients, a larger number of public clonotypes were shared (2,741) than among newly diagnosed patients (about 970).

This clonotype was counted many times. As yet, its antigen is unknown. This sample's time point: newly diagnosed GD, antithyroid drugs for less than 3 months. There was RNA extracted from PBMCs, and the TCR library was made from it. The CDR3 has 13 amino acids. V lost 5 bases, J lost 8 bases, and 15 bases lay in between. Germline lookup yields CDR1 SGHTA and CDR2 FQGNSA. Investigators prepared the TCR beta libraries by applying iRepertoire HTBI primers and Arm-PCR of CDR3 regions. Each CDR3 protein gets one entry after TCRdb re-called the multiplex PCR reads with MiXCR. The sample consists of 300,000 to 450,000 distinct CDR3 sequences, less than 20% of them appearing once.

The material was peripheral blood mononuclear cells (PBMCs), obtained at new diagnosis, from a patient treated with antithyroid drugs. This clonotype was sampled from a female donor with Graves disease. The V gene is TRBV7-2, the J gene TRBJ1-2; D is possibly TRBD1 (6 bases). In DNA, the CDR3 is TGTGCCAGCAGCCCCCGATACAGGGAGGGCTACACCTTC. Its protein is CASSPRYREGYTF.